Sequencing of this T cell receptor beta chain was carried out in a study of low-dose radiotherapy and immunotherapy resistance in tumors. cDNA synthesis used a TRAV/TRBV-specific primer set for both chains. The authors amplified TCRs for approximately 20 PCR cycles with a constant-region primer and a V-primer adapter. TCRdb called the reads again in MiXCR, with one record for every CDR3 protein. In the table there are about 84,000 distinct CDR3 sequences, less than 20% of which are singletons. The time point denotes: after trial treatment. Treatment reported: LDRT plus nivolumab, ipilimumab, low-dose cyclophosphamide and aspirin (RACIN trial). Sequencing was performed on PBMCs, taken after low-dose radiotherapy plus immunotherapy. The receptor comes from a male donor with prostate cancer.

The CDR3 sequence is CASSSHTGTSGSPSSYEQYF. CDR3 nucleotide sequence: TGTGCCAGCAGCTCCCACACCGGGACTAGCGGGAGCCCAAGCTCCTACGAGCAGTACTTC. The chain uses TRBV7-8 and TRBJ2-7; 14 nucleotides agree with TRBD2. Unmatched junction bases numbered 14, after V lost 4 bases and J lost 0 bases. This CDR3 is 20 amino acids long. Per the germline V gene, CDR1 is SGHVS and CDR2 is FQNEAQ.